This TCR beta chain comes out of a study of cytomegalovirus exposure and HLA in healthy donors. The study, taken as a whole, reports: The CMV antigen specificity of three CMV-associated chains was confirmed through in vitro analysis. Later, an analysis found that TCR clusters from the first cohort tended to co-occur in the roughly 120 validation repertoires.

Worth noting for this clone: Its target is unknown.

Profiled with immunoSEQ multiplex PCR; TCRdb holds only in-frame clones, not every one. The repertoire holds about 240,000 clones, with around nine tenths as singletons. CDR1 and CDR2 from the germline V gene are SQVTM and ANQGSEA. V lost 7 bases and J lost 0; bases outside the gene matches: 8. There are 14 residues in the CDR3. Sequenced sample: PBMCs. The J gene is TRBJ1-1, the V gene TRBV29-1; 7 nucleotides agree with TRBD1. The clonotype comes from a man between 18 and 29 years old in good health and CMV-seronegative. The CDR3 sequence is CSAHRGALNTEAFF. CDR3 in DNA: TGCAGCGCCCACAGGGGCGCCCTGAACACTGAAGCTTTCTTT.